The clone carrying this T cell receptor beta chain was detected only a few times. The sample belongs to a study of blood T cell repertoires in COVID-19. Study-wide context: Sample material is recorded as cDNA or gDNA derived from T cells, B-cell-depleted T cells, or PBMCs.

Assay used: immunoSEQ multiplex PCR; TCRdb lists only in-frame clones, some missing. The repertoire consists of just under 65,000 clones, with about 70% occurring once and the leading ten covering approximately 5%. V lost 8 bases, J lost 1 base, and 17 bases lay in between. CDR1 MNHEY and CDR2 SMNVEV come from the germline V gene (reference sequence). The CDR3 runs 15 residues. The rearrangement links TRBV27 to TRBJ1-2; D is possibly TRBD1 (6 bases). Sequenced: peripheral blood. The TCR sequence derives from a human donor in a cohort sampled during active COVID-19. CDR3 protein: CASPRVWGLNYGYTF. The CDR3 DNA reads as TGTGCCAGCCCCAGGGTTTGGGGGCTTAACTATGGCTACACCTTC.